A selection of T cell receptor beta chains follows, all from one sample in a study of blood T cell repertoires in COVID-19. The data were produced by immunoSEQ multiplex PCR, yet TCRdb's version contains in-frame clones alone and is incomplete. The top ten hold 1.4% to 1.5% of the sample, which has roughly 400,000 clones, about 88% seen once. The sequenced sample was PBMCs or T cells enriched from blood (not recorded which). The receptors were sampled from a woman aged 18-29 years who had been exposed to COVID-19. CDR3s include the opening cysteine and the closing phenylalanine or tryptophan. The D gene is left open where the match is weak. Clone size is shown for a subset of rows, as once, few, many or a class of expanded clone.

v_call	j_call	clone_size	d_call	cdr3_aa	cdr3_nt
TRBV28	TRBJ2-7	-	-	CASMGGLDEQYF	TGTGCCAGCATGGGGGGGCTCGACGAGCAGTACTTC
TRBV18	TRBJ2-7	-	TRBD1	CASSPSGQGTSYEQYF	TGTGCCAGCTCACCTTCGGGACAGGGGACTTCCTACGAGCAGTACTTC
TRBV13	TRBJ1-4	few	TRBD1	CASSPDRDRNEKLFF	TGTGCCAGCAGCCCAGACCGGGACAGAAATGAAAAACTGTTTTTT
TRBV5-4	TRBJ2-7	-	TRBD2	CASSTGTSGVWAQYF	TGTGCCAGCAGCACCGGGACTAGCGGGGTGTGGGCGCAGTACTTC
TRBV7-9	TRBJ1-1	-	TRBD1	CASSLSGTGGRNTEAFF	TGTGCCAGCAGCTTGTCCGGGACAGGGGGCAGGAACACTGAAGCTTTCTTT
TRBV28	TRBJ2-7	-	-	CASSGQIYEQYF	TGTGCCAGCAGCGGACAGATCTACGAGCAGTACTTC
TRBV2	TRBJ1-4	-	TRBD1	CARGGQGAPEKLFF	TGTGCCAGGGGGGGACAGGGGGCCCCCGAAAAACTGTTTTTT
TRBV10-1	TRBJ2-2	-	TRBD1	CASSESRGTGELFF	TGCGCCAGCAGTGAGTCCAGGGGGACCGGGGAGCTGTTTTTT
TRBV5-1	TRBJ2-7	-	-	CASSLAHEQYF	TGCGCCAGCAGTCTAGCACACGAGCAGTACTTC
TRBV2	TRBJ2-5	-	TRBD1	CASRPGTGKETQYF	TGTGCCAGCAGGCCCGGGACAGGGAAAGAGACCCAGTACTTC
TRBV11-2	TRBJ2-1	-	TRBD2	CASSLRPPSGRNYEQFF	TGTGCCAGCAGCTTACGGCCCCCTAGCGGGAGAAATTATGAGCAGTTCTTC
TRBV15	TRBJ2-2	-	TRBD2	CATSRVPRVAGGHNSAGELFF	TGTGCCACCAGCAGAGTCCCCCGCGTGGCGGGAGGACATAACAGTGCCGGGGAGCTGTTTTTT
TRBV5-1	TRBJ2-5	-	-	CASSLVAETQYF	TGCGCCAGCAGCTTGGTCGCGGAGACCCAGTACTTC
TRBV24-1	TRBJ1-5	once	-	CATSRGGGLDQPQHF	TGTGCCACCAGCCGCGGCGGGGGGCTCGATCAGCCCCAGCATTTT
TRBV18	TRBJ2-1	-	TRBD2	CASSPLAGGPSEQFF	TGTGCCAGCTCACCCCTAGCGGGGGGGCCCAGTGAGCAGTTCTTC
TRBV5-8	TRBJ1-2	-	-	CASNGANYGYTF	TGTGCCAGCAATGGAGCTAACTATGGCTACACCTTC
TRBV28	TRBJ2-7	-	-	CASSLRYEQYF	TGTGCCAGCAGTCTGAGGTACGAGCAGTACTTC
TRBV10-3	TRBJ2-5	-	TRBD1	CAISEGDSQYQETQYF	TGTGCCATCAGTGAGGGGGACAGCCAGTACCAAGAGACCCAGTACTTC
TRBV28	TRBJ1-6	-	-	CASNSPGGGRPLHF	TGTGCCAGCAACTCCCCCGGGGGAGGGCGACCCCTCCACTTT